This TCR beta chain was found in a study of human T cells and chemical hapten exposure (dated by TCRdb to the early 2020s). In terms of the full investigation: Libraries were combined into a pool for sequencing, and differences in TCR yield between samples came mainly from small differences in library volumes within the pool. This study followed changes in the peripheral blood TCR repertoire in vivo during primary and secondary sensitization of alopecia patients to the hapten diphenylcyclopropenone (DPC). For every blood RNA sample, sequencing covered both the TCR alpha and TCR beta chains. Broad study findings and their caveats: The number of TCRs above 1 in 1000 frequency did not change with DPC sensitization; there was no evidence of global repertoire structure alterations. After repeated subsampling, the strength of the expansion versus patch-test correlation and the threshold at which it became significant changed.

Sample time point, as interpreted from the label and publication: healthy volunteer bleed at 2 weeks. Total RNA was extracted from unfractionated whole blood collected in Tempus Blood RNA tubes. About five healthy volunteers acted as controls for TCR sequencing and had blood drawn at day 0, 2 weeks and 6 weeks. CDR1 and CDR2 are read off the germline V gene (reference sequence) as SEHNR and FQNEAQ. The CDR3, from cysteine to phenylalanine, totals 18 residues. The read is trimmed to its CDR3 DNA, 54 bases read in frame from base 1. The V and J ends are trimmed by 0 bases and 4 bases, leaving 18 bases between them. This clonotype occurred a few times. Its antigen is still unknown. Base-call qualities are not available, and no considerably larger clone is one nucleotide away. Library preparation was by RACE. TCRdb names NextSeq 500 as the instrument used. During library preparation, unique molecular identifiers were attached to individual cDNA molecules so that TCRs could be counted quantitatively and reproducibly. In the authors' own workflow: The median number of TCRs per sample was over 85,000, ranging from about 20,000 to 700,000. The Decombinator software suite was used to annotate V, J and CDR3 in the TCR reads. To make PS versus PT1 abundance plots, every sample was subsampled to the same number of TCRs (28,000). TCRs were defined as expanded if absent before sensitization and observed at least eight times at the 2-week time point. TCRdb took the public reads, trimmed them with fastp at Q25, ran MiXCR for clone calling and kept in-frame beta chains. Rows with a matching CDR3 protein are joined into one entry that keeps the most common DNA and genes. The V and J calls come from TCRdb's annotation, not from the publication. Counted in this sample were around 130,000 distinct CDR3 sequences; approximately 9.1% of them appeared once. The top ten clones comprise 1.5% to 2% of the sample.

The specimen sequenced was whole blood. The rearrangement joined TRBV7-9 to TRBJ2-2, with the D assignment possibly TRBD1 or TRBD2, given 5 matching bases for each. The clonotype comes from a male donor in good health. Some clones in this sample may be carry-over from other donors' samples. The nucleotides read TGTGCCAGCAGCTTAGCGTTTGGGACGGGTCTTGGCACCGGGGAGCTGTTTTTT. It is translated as CASSLAFGTGLGTGELFF.